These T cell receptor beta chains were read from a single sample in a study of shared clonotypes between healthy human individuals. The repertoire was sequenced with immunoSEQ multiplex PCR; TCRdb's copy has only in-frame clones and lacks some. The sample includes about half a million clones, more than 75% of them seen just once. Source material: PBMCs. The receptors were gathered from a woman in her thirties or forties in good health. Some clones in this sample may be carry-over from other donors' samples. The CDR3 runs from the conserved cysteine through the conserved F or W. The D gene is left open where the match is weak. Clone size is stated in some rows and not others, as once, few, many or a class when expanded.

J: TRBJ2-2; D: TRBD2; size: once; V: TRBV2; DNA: TGTGCCAGCAGCGATCGACTAGCGGGGCTCACCGGGGAGCTGTTTTTT; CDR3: CASSDRLAGLTGELFF
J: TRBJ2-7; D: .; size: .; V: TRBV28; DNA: TGTGCCAGCAACAGAACCTACGAGCAGTACTTC; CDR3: CASNRTYEQYF
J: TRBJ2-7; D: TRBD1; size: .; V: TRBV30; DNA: TGTGCCTGTATCCCCGGGACAGGGGACAGCTACGAGCAGTACTTC; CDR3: CACIPGTGDSYEQYF
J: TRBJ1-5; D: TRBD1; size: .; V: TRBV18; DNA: TGTGCCAGCTCAGAGGGACAGGGGGGCAATCAGCCCCAGCATTTT; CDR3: CASSEGQGGNQPQHF
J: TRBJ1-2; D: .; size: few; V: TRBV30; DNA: TGTGCCTGGAGTGTATTAGCTTTCTATGGCTACACCTTC; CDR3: CAWSVLAFYGYTF
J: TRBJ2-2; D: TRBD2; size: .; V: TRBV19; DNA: TGTGCCAGTAGTATCTTGACTAGCGGGAGACCCGGGGAGCTGTTTTTT; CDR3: CASSILTSGRPGELFF
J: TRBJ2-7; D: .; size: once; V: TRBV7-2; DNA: TGTGCCAGCAGCTCCCTAGACGGGGAGGCCTACGAGCAGTACTTC; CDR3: CASSSLDGEAYEQYF
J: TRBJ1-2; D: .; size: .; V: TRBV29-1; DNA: TGCAGCGTTGAAACAGGCTATGGCTACACCTTC; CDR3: CSVETGYGYTF
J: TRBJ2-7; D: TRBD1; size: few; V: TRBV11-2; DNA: TGTGCCAGCAGCTTCCTAAACAGGGGGGTCTACGAGCAGTACTTC; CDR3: CASSFLNRGVYEQYF
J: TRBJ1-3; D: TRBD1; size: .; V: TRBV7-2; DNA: TGTGCCAGCAGCTTTACCGACCGGGACAGGGGCTCTGGAAACACCATATATTTT; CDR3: CASSFTDRDRGSGNTIYF
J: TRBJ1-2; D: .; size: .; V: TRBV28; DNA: TGTGCCGGCTCAGGGGCTGGCTATGGCTACACCTTC; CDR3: CAGSGAGYGYTF
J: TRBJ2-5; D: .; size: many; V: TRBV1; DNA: TGCACTCCTTCTAGCGGGAGCGGGAGAGAGACCCAGTACTTC; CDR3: CTPSSGSGRETQYF
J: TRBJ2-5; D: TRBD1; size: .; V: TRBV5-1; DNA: TGCGCCAGCAGCTTGCCTCCGGGACAGTTGGAGACCCAGTACTTC; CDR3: CASSLPPGQLETQYF
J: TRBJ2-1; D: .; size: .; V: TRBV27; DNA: TGTGCCAGCAGTTTCCGACTTCTTTACAATGAGCAGTTCTTC; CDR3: CASSFRLLYNEQFF
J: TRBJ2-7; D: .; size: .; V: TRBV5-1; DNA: TGCGCCAGCAGCTTGGTTGTGGGTCCCTACGAGCAGTACTTC; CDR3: CASSLVVGPYEQYF
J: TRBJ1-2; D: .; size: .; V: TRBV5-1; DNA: TGCGCCAGCAGGTCCCTCAGGGAGACCTATGGCTACACCTTC; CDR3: CASRSLRETYGYTF
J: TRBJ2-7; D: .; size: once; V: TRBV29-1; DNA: TGCAGCGTTGAGGGACCCAACTACGAGCAGTACTTC; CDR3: CSVEGPNYEQYF
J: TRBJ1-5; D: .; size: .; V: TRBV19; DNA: TGTGCCAGTAGTATTTCGGGCAATCAGCCCCAGCATTTT; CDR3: CASSISGNQPQHF
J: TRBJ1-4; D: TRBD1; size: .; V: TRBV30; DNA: TGTGCCTGGAGCCATCAGGGGGCGCGTGGGGAAAAACTGTTTTTT; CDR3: CAWSHQGARGEKLFF
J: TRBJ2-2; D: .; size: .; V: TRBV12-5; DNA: TGTGCTAGTGGCCTCGGACAGATGAACACCGGGGAGCTGTTTTTT; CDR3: CASGLGQMNTGELFF
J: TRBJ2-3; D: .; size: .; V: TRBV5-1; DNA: TGCGCCAGCAGCTTGGCCCGGGCGTTCACAGATACGCAGTATTTT; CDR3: CASSLARAFTDTQYF
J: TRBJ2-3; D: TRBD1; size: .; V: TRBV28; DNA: TGTGCCAGCGGGGAGGACAGGGGGTCCCCAGGTACGCAGTATTTT; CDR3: CASGEDRGSPGTQYF
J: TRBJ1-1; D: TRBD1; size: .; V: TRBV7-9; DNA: TGTGCCAGCAGACCAACAGGGGGCGCTTTCACTGAAGCTTTCTTT; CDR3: CASRPTGGAFTEAFF
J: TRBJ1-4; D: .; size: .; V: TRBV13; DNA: TGTGCCAGCAGCTTAGGGGGCGCGAGTGAAAAACTGTTTTTT; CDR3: CASSLGGASEKLFF
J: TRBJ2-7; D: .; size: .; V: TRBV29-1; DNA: TGCAGCGTTGAAAGGGACAACACCTACGAGCAGTACTTC; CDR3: CSVERDNTYEQYF
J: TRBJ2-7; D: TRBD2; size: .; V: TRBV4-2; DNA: TGTGCCAGCAGCCTAGCGGGAGGGCTTTACGAGCAGTACTTC; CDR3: CASSLAGGLYEQYF
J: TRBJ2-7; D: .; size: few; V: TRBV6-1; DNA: TGTGCCAGCAACCCCCCGGGTACCTACGAGCAGTACTTC; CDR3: CASNPPGTYEQYF
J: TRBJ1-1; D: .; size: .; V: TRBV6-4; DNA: TGTGCCAGCAGTGACGAAGAACATGGTGAAGCTTTCTTT; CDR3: CASSDEEHGEAFF
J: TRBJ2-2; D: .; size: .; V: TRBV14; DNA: TGTGCCAGCAGCCAAGACAGGGTTACGGTAACCGGGGAGCTGTTTTTT; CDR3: CASSQDRVTVTGELFF
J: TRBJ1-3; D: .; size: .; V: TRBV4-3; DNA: TGCGCCAGCAGCCAAGATCCACGGAAGGCTGGAAACACCATATATTTT; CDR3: CASSQDPRKAGNTIYF
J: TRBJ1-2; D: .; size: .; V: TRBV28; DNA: TGTGCCAGCAGTTTCCGGTGGGGGTATAGTGGCTACACCTTC; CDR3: CASSFRWGYSGYTF
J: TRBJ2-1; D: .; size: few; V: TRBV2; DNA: TGTGCCAGCAATGGGAATAGCCCTGAGCAGTTCTTC; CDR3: CASNGNSPEQFF
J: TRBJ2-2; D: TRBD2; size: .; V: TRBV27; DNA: TGTGCCAGCACCGAGAGGACTAGCGGTAACACCGGGGAGCTGTTTTTT; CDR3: CASTERTSGNTGELFF
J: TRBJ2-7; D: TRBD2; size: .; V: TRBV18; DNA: TGTGCCAGCTCTCTAGCGGGAGTCACACCCCACGAGCAGTACTTC; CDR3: CASSLAGVTPHEQYF
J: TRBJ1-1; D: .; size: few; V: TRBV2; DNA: TGTGCCCAGCAGCCGGTCGGCAGCAACCTACGACCGAACACTGAAGCTTTCTTT; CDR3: CAQQPVGSNLRPNTEAFF
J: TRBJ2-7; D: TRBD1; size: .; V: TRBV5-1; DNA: TGCGCCAGCAGCTTGGCCGGGACAGGAGACCTGTCTTTC; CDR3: CASSLAGTGDLSF
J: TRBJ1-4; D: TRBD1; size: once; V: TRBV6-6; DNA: TGTGCCAGCAGTCCAAGGACAGGGGAGAATGAAAAACTGTTTTTT; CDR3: CASSPRTGENEKLFF
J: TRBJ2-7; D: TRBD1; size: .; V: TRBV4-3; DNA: TGCGCCAGCAGCCAAGGACAGGGTTTAGGCTACGAGCAGTACTTC; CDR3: CASSQGQGLGYEQYF
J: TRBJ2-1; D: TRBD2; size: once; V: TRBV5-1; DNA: TGCGCCAGCAGCGCATTTCTAGCGGGAGGGGAAGGTGAGCAGTTCTTC; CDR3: CASSAFLAGGEGEQFF
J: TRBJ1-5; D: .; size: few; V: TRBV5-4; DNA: TGTGCCAGCAGCTCGGACGGCCAGGGGCCCCAGCATTTT; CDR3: CASSSDGQGPQHF